The 22 T cell receptor beta chains below all came from one sample that was sequenced in a study of blood T cell repertoires in COVID-19. TCRdb's table, derived via immunoSEQ multiplex PCR, lists solely in-frame clones and lacks some. The sample yields about 260,000 clones, about 91% seen once. Sequencing input: PBMCs or T cells enriched from blood (not recorded which). All receptors derive from a woman aged 40 to 55 with acute COVID-19.

The chain is built from TRBV7-9 and TRBJ1-2, with D maybe TRBD1 (5 bases). Germline V gene lookup returns CDR1 SEHNR and CDR2 FQNEAQ (reference sequence). CDR3 length: 13 residues. Trimming took off 7 bases at V and 3 bases at J, with 12 bases between the two ends. The CDR3 reads CASTPTGDYGYTF. The CDR3 DNA is TGTGCCAGCACCCCCACGGGGGACTATGGCTACACCTTC.

The J gene is TRBJ1-2, the V gene TRBV12-2. TRBV12-2 counts as a pseudogene. The CDR3 consists of 13 residues. The CDR3 spells CASRPSRPYGYTF. Written as DNA, the CDR3 is TGTGCAAGTCGCCCCTCCCGTCCCTATGGCTACACCTTC.

CDR3 coding DNA: TGTGCCAGCAGCTTAGGCGACAGGGGGGGAACTGAAGCTTTCTTT. The encoded protein is CASSLGDRGGTEAFF. The chain recombines TRBV11-3 with TRBJ1-1; 9 positions match TRBD1. Germline assignment: CDR1 SGHNT and CDR2 YENEEA. J gave up 5 bases and V 1 base, and 5 bases lay outside the gene matches. The CDR3 covers 15 residues.

The chain is built from TRBV11-2 and TRBJ2-7; D unclear. V was shortened by 3 bases and J by 2 bases, with 14 bases between the two germline ends. The CDR3 has 15 amino acids. Germline-derived CDR1 and CDR2 are SGHAT and FQNNGV. This CDR3 reads CASSFESPNPYEQYF. The CDR3 region has the DNA TGTGCCAGCAGCTTTGAGTCCCCGAACCCCTACGAGCAGTACTTC.

This clone has ten or more counts. The rearrangement links TRBV9 to TRBJ2-1; the D gene is possibly TRBD2 (6 bases). Trimming took off 2 bases at V and 9 bases at J, with 18 bases between the two ends. Germline-derived CDR1 and CDR2 are SGDLS and YYNGEE. The CDR3 is 15 residues long. Here the CDR3 reads CASSVHGTLGGEQFF. CDR3 DNA: TGTGCCAGCAGCGTCCACGGGACCCTCGGGGGTGAGCAGTTCTTC.

The V gene is TRBV3-1 (or the pseudogene TRBV3-2), the J gene TRBJ2-7, with 7 bases matching TRBD1. From germline, CDR1 is LGHDT and CDR2 YNNKEL (reference sequence). V was pared by 0 bases and J by 6 bases, with 8 bases of the junction left unmatched. The CDR3 consists of 15 residues. CDR3 amino acids: CASSQDSPTGVEQYF. CDR3 DNA sequence: TGTGCCAGCAGCCAAGATTCCCCTACAGGGGTCGAGCAGTACTTC.

The chain is built from TRBV2 and TRBJ2-7, with 8 bases fitting TRBD2. CDR1 and CDR2 (germline): SNHLY, FYNNEI. J lost 4 bases, V lost 8 bases, and 10 bases had no gene match. CDR3 length equals 14 residues. As DNA, the CDR3 is TGTGCCAGCCTAGGAGCGGGAGTTGAATACGAGCAGTACTTC. Translated, it gives CASLGAGVEYEQYF.

The rearrangement links TRBV11-3 to TRBJ1-2; tentative D call: TRBD1 (5 bases). This CDR3 has 16 amino acids. The germline V and J ends were trimmed by 2 bases and 3 bases, with 16 bases remaining between them. CDR1 is SGHNT and CDR2 is YENEEA in the germline V gene. This CDR3 is CASSLMRFQGDYGYTF. DNA of the CDR3: TGTGCCAGCAGCTTAATGCGGTTCCAGGGTGACTATGGCTACACCTTC.

This chain joins TRBV5-1 and TRBJ1-1; D is ambiguous. The CDR3 has 11 residues. Germline V gene data show CDR1 as SGHRS and CDR2 as YFSETQ. The V end lost 5 bases, the J end lost 6 bases, and 8 bases lay between the germline ends. The CDR3 sequence is CASSYGSEAFF. The CDR3 nucleotides read TGCGCCAGCAGTTACGGGTCTGAAGCTTTCTTT. The full variable domain, rest sourced from reference TRBV5-1 and TRBJ1-1, is KAGVTQTPRYLIKTRGQQVTLSCSPISGHRSVSWYQQTPGQGLQFLFEYFSETQRNKGNFPGRFSGRQFSNSRSEMNVSTLELGDSALYLCASSYGSEAFFGQGTRLTVV.

The rearrangement links TRBV6-4 to TRBJ2-1; 12 nucleotides line up with TRBD2. The trim removed 3 bases at V and 7 bases at J, leaving 4 bases unmatched. Germline assignment: CDR1 MRHNA and CDR2 SNTAGT. The CDR3 length is 15 residues. The CDR3 coding sequence is TGTGCCAGCAGTGAAGATCTAGCGGGAGGGAATGAGCAGTTCTTC. It encodes CASSEDLAGGNEQFF.

This rearrangement joins TRBV5-1 to TRBJ2-3; D remains ambiguous. The V end lost 2 bases, the J end lost 1 base, and 5 bases lay between the germline ends. The CDR3 has 13 residues. Germline CDR1 and CDR2: SGHRS and YFSETQ. CDR3 sequence (DNA): TGCGCCAGCAGCTTATTCGGCACAGATACGCAGTATTTT. Its translation: CASSLFGTDTQYF.

The rearrangement links TRBV29-1 to TRBJ1-2, with D perhaps TRBD1 (5 bases). The CDR3 runs 12 residues. V was pared by 3 bases and J by 10 bases, with 15 bases between. Germline lookup yields CDR1 SQVTM and CDR2 ANQGSEA. CDR3 protein: CSVEAGTKIYTF. CDR3 nucleotides: TGCAGCGTTGAGGCGGGGACTAAAATCTACACCTTC.

The rearrangement joins TRBV10-2 to TRBJ2-5, with D perhaps matching TRBD1 (6 bases). The CDR3 sequence is 14 residues long. Germline values: CDR1 WSHSY, CDR2 SAAADI. V was pared by 6 bases and J by 1 base, with 12 bases between. Here the CDR3 reads CASSVGHSQETQYF. The CDR3 DNA is TGCGCCAGCAGCGTGGGACATTCCCAAGAGACCCAGTACTTC.

The rearrangement links TRBV5-1 to TRBJ1-1; possibly TRBD1 for D (6 bases). CDR1 is SGHRS and CDR2 is YFSETQ in the germline V gene. The CDR3 totals 14 residues. Trimming removed 0 bases from V and 4 bases from J, with 10 bases in between. The CDR3 DNA follows: TGCGCCAGCAGCTTGGCGAAAGGGGGCACTGAAGCTTTCTTT. This translates into CASSLAKGGTEAFF.

The sample holds one count of this clone. The chain employs TRBV12-3 or TRBV12-4 and TRBJ2-1; a weak D match, TRBD2 (5 bases). This CDR3 spans 12 amino acids. V was clipped by 2 bases and J by 7 bases, with 6 bases between them. This CDR3 is CASSLRGNEQFF. The DNA of the CDR3 is TGTGCCAGCAGTTTAAGAGGGAATGAGCAGTTCTTC.

The V call is TRBV28, the J call TRBJ2-3; TRBD1 aligns across 8 bases. The CDR3 is 15 amino acids. Germline CDR1 and CDR2: MDHEN and SYDVKM. V lost 10 bases, J lost 2 bases, and 11 bases stayed unmatched. CDR3 sequence: CATKGGDRFTDTQYF. The CDR3 nucleotides read TGTGCCACCAAAGGAGGGGACAGGTTCACAGATACGCAGTATTTT.

This clone is a singleton in its sample. The CDR3 loop is CASTKDRVPYNEQFF. CDR3 coding DNA: TGTGCCAGCACCAAGGACAGGGTTCCCTACAATGAGCAGTTCTTC. This chain uses TRBV7-9 with TRBJ2-1, with 8 bases aligning to TRBD1. This CDR3 has 15 residues. V shed 7 bases and J 2 bases; nucleotides not matched to a gene: 7. The germline V gene has CDR1 SEHNR and CDR2 FQNEAQ (reference sequence).

The genes are TRBV3-1 (or the pseudogene TRBV3-2) and TRBJ2-1; the match to TRBD2 covers 7 bases. With 0 bases clipped from V and 6 bases from J, the junction kept 8 bases outside the gene matches. Germline assignment: CDR1 LGHDT and CDR2 YNNKEL (reference sequence). The CDR3 is 16 residues long. The CDR3 is CASSQDSGEGGNEQFF. CDR3 nucleotide sequence: TGTGCCAGCAGCCAAGATTCGGGGGAGGGCGGCAATGAGCAGTTCTTC.

The V call is TRBV4-3, the J call TRBJ2-6; D not resolved. The germline V gene has CDR1 LGHNA and CDR2 YSLEER. Trimming cost V 0 bases and J 11 bases, with 8 bases left between them. This CDR3 has 13 amino acids. The CDR3 nucleotides are TGCGCCAGCAGCCAAGATCTTTCGGACGTCCTGACTTTC. It is translated as CASSQDLSDVLTF.

This chain connects TRBV7-2 to TRBJ2-1, with 15 bases matching TRBD2. The CDR3 is made up of 15 amino acids. J was trimmed by 8 bases and V by 6 bases; bases with no gene match: 5. Germline loops: CDR1 SGHTA, CDR2 FQGNSA. The DNA for the CDR3 is TGTGCCAGCAGGTGGACTAGCGGGGGGGTGGATGAGCAGTTCTTC. The encoded protein is CASRWTSGGVDEQFF.

This chain joins TRBV3-1 (or the pseudogene TRBV3-2) and TRBJ2-1; the match to TRBD2 covers 11 bases. The V segment lost 1 base and the J segment 7 bases; nucleotides outside the gene matches: 9. The CDR3 spans 17 residues. The germline gives CDR1 LGHDT, CDR2 YNNKEL (reference sequence). The CDR3 DNA reads as TGTGCCAGCAGCCAAGCAACACTAGCGGGAGTGGGGAATGAGCAGTTCTTC. Protein sequence: CASSQATLAGVGNEQFF.

V usage is TRBV27 and J usage is TRBJ2-7; weak D call: TRBD1 (5 bases). CDR3 length: 19 amino acids. From germline, CDR1 is MNHEY and CDR2 SMNVEV (reference sequence). V lost 4 bases and J 2 bases, leaving 27 bases between the germline ends. CDR3 DNA sequence: TGTGCCAGCAGTTCCGTTCGGCAAGACAGTTCCCAAGTGCCCTACGAGCAGTACTTC. Amino acid sequence: CASSSVRQDSSQVPYEQYF.